This T cell receptor beta chain was retrieved from a study of cytomegalovirus exposure and HLA in healthy donors. Study in general: Findings of an earlier analysis included roughly 110 million unique TCR beta sequences from roughly 200 million T cells. General study findings and limits: Based on reports, TCR beta sequences accurately predicted HLA-A and HLA-B alleles for most subjects. The sole available immune exposure information was CMV serostatus.

With regard to this clone: Its target is not known.

Though nominally healthy at sampling, donors likely had unrecorded immune exposures. This CDR3 is 16 amino acids long. V trimming: 5 bases; J trimming: 2 bases; junction bases outside the gene matches: 9. CDR1 and CDR2 from the germline V gene are SGHRS and YFSETQ. The PCR employed 60 Vbeta primers together with 13 Jbeta primers. TCRdb's table, derived via immunoSEQ multiplex PCR, lists solely in-frame clones and lacks some. The sample lists more than 250,000 clones, around nine tenths occurring once. The genes are TRBV5-1 and TRBJ2-7, with TRBD2 identical over 11 bases. This TCR was sampled from a woman between 18 and 29 years old in good health and CMV-seronegative. Specimen: PBMCs. The CDR3 nucleotides read TGCGCCAGCAGACCCGGGACTAGCGGTCTAACCTACGAGCAGTACTTC. Its translation: CASRPGTSGLTYEQYF.